What follows describes a single T cell receptor (beta chain). Repertoires were generated with immunoSEQ multiplex PCR, while TCRdb's copy carries only in-frame clones and drops some. The sample has about 240,000 clones, roughly four fifths seen once; the top ten hold around 4.7%. Trimming pared 6 bases from V and 4 bases from J, leaving 19 bases between. Germline-derived CDR1 and CDR2 are LNHNV and YYDKDF (reference sequence). The CDR3 runs 15 residues. This record belongs to a study of blood T cell repertoires in COVID-19. Overall study context: Specimens from acute and convalescent COVID-19 originated in the United States, Italy and Spain.

Sequenced: peripheral blood. The receptor was isolated from a woman in her sixties or seventies with acute or convalescent COVID-19. The chain joins TRBV15 to TRBJ2-7; maybe TRBD2 (7 bases). CDR3 amino acids: CATSGGGLPRYEQYF. The CDR3 DNA is TGTGCCACCAGTGGGGGGGGGCTTCCCAGGTACGAGCAGTACTTC.